This T cell receptor beta chain was captured by sequencing in a study of metastatic and nonmetastatic thyroid tumors. Using MiXCR, TCRdb re-called clones from the PCR reads. The sample lists roughly 59,000 clones; around 15% were seen once. There were no patients who had received any treatment before thyroid surgery. Ten or more counts support this clone. The V gene's germline CDR1 is KGHSH and CDR2 LQKENI. V gave up 2 bases and J gave up 4 bases, with 6 bases separating them. The CDR3 loop spans 13 amino acids. This chain joins TRBV18 and TRBJ2-1; D uncertain. The receptor was isolated from a male donor with papillary thyroid cancer or a benign thyroid nodule (not recorded which). Some clones in this sample may be carry-over from other donors' samples. Sample: blood. The CDR3 DNA reads TGTGCCAGCTCACCAAAGGGTTACAATGAGCAGTTCTTC. It codes for CASSPKGYNEQFF.